What follows is one T cell receptor beta chain and its context. What it recognizes is unknown. This sample is part of a study of Ad26.COV2.S vaccination and SARS-CoV-2 variants. Study overall: Dosing was one shot or two shots 56 days apart. Whole-study findings and limits: Reports say spike-specific CD8+ and CD4+ T cell responses covered substantial breadth after vaccination. Researchers cautioned that TCR breadth and depth analyses may have underestimated total T cell responses. Similar non-spike TCR breadth was observed in recipients of vaccine and of placebo.

The method was immunoSEQ multiplex PCR; TCRdb's version includes in-frame clones alone and lacks a portion of them. The data contain around 300,000 clones, approximately 86% of them singletons. Treatment reported: roughly 18 received Ad26.COV2.S at low or high dose, single or two shots; about 5 received placebo; per-sample allocation not given. Collection of samples fell on day 63 after the first vaccine or placebo injection. Germline V CDR1 and CDR2: MNHEY, SMNVEV (reference sequence). The CDR3 length is 12 residues. The V gene lost 4 bases and the J gene lost 4 bases, with 5 bases spanning the gap.

This clonotype originated in a person aged 18-65 years who received the Ad26.COV2.S COVID-19 vaccine or a placebo. The input for sequencing was peripheral blood, taken in a trial of Ad26.COV2.S vaccine versus placebo. V is TRBV27 and J is TRBJ2-1; D remains ambiguous. The CDR3 DNA is TGTGCCAGCAGTTCTGCATACAATGAGCAGTTCTTC. Protein: CASSSAYNEQFF.